This T cell receptor (beta chain) is drawn from a study of T cells after yellow fever vaccination. Study-wide findings and caveats: The booster saw the reappearance of most primary-vaccination clones (approximately 97% CD4, around 88% CD8). The CD4 and CD8 compartments had a small share of their clonotypes in common.

5'RACE template switching produced TCR cDNA carrying a universal primer site and UMIs. TCRdb recomputed calls from the 5' RACE reads with MiXCR, one row per CDR3 protein. The sample consists of hundreds of thousands of distinct CDR3 sequences, more than 3% of them appearing once. V dropped 0 bases and J dropped 4 bases, with 12 bases sitting between them. This CDR3 is 15 amino acids long. Per germline, CDR1 SGHDT and CDR2 YYEEEE. Comment on this clonotype: Its target is not known.

The gene calls are TRBV5-6 and TRBJ2-3; D may be TRBD1 (5 bases). The sequenced sample was PBMCs, obtained on the day of the yellow fever booster vaccination. This clonotype was sampled from a man younger than 30 who received the YFV17D yellow fever vaccine. In DNA, the CDR3 is TGTGCCAGCAGCTTGGGGGGCGCCGCGGCAGATACGCAGTATTTT. Protein sequence: CASSLGGAAADTQYF. The variable domain in full, with the rest retrieved from reference TRBV5-6 and TRBJ2-3, is DAGVTQSPTHLIKTRGQQVTLRCSPKSGHDTVSWYQQALGQGPQFIFQYYEEEERQRGNFPDRFSGHQFPNYSSELNVNALLLGDSALYLCASSLGGAAADTQYFGPGTRLTVL.